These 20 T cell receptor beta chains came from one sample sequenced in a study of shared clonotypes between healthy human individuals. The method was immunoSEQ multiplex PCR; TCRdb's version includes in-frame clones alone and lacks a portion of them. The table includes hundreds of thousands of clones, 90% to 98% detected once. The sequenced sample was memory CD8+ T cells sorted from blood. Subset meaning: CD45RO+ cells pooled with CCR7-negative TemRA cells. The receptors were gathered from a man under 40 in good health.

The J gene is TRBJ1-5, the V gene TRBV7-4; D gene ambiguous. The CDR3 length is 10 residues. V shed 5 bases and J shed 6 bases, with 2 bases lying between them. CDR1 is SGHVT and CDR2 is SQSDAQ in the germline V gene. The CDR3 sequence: CASSLQPQHF. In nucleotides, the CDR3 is TGTGCCAGCAGCCTTCAGCCCCAGCATTTT.

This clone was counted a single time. CDR3 protein: CASSDPGSSYEQYF. Written as DNA, the CDR3 is TGTGCCAGCAGTGATCCTGGGAGCTCCTACGAGCAGTACTTC. V and J are TRBV25-1 and TRBJ2-7; D is perhaps TRBD2 (5 bases). The V gene's germline CDR1 is MGHDK and CDR2 SYGVNS. V was shortened by 3 bases and J by 0 bases, with 9 bases between the two germline ends. The CDR3 spans 14 residues.

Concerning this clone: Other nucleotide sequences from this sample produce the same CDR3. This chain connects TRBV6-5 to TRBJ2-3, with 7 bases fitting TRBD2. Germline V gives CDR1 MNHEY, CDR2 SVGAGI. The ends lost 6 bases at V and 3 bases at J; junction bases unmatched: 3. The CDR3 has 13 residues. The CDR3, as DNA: TGTGCCAGCAGGGCCGGGAGGACAGATACGCAGTATTTT. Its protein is CASRAGRTDTQYF.

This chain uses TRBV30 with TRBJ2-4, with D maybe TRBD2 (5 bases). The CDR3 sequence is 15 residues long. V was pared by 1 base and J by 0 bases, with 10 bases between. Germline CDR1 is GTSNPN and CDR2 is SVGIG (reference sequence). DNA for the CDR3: TGTGCCTGGAGTGCGGGGAACCTAGCCAAAAACATTCAGTACTTC. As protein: CAWSAGNLAKNIQYF. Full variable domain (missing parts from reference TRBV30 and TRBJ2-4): SQTIHQWPATLVQPVGSPLSLECTVEGTSNPNLYWYRQAAGRGLQLLFYSVGIGQISSEVPQNLSASRPQDRQFILSSKKLLLSDSGFYLCAWSAGNLAKNIQYFGAGTRLSVL.

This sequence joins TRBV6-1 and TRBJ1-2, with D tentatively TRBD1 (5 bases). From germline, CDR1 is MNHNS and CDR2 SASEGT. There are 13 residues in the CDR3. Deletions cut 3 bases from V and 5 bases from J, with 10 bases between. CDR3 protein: CASSERDSYGYTF. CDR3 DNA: TGTGCCAGCAGTGAGCGGGACTCTTATGGCTACACCTTC.

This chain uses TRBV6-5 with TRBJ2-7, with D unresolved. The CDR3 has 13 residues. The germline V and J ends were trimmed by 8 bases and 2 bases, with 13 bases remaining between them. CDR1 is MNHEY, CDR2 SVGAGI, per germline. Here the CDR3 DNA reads TGTGCCAGCCGATTTCGACCCACCTACGAGCAGTACTTC. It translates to CASRFRPTYEQYF.

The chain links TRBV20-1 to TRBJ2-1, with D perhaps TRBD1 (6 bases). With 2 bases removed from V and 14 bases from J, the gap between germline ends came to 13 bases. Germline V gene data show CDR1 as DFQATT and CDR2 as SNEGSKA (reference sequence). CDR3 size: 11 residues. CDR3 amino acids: CSARTPAGEFF. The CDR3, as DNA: TGCAGTGCTAGAACTCCGGCAGGGGAGTTCTTC.

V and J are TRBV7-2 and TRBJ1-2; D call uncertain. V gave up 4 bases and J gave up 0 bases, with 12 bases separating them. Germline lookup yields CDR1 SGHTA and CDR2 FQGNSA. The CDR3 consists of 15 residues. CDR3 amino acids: CASSWTLRTNYGYTF. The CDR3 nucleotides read TGTGCCAGCAGCTGGACCCTGCGCACTAACTATGGCTACACCTTC. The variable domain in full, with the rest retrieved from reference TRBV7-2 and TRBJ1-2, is GAGVSQSPSNKVTEKGKDVELRCDPISGHTALYWYRQSLGQGLEFLIYFQGNSAPDKSGLPSDRFSAERTGGSVSTLTIQRTQQEDSAVYLCASSWTLRTNYGYTFGSGTRLTVV.

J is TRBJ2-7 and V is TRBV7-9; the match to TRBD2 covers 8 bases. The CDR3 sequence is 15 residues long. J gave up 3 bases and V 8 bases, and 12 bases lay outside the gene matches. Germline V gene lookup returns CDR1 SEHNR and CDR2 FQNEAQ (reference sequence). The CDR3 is CASSWESGSLYEQYF. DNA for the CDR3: TGTGCCAGCTCTTGGGAGAGCGGGAGCCTCTACGAGCAGTACTTC.

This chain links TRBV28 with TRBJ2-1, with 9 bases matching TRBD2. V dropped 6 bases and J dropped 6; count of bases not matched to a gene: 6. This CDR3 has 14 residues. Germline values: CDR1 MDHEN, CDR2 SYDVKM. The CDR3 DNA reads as TGTGCCAGCAGGGCGGGAGGGGTCGGCAATGAGCAGTTCTTC. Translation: CASRAGGVGNEQFF.

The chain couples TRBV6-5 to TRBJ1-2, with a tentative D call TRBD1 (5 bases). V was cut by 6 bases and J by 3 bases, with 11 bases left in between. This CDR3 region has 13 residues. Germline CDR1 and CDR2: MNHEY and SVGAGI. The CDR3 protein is CASRFGTDYGYTF. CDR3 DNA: TGTGCCAGCAGGTTTGGGACGGACTATGGCTACACCTTC.

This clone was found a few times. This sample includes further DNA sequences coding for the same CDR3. The CDR3 spells CASSEDGYTF. The CDR3 coding sequence is TGTGCCAGCAGTGAGGATGGCTACACCTTC. The V call is TRBV25-1, the J call TRBJ1-2; the D is unclear. Germline-derived CDR1 and CDR2 are MGHDK and SYGVNS. The CDR3 length is 10 residues. The V end was cut by 3 bases, the J end by 6 bases, with 2 bases between.

In DNA form, the CDR3 reads TGTGCCAGCAGCGTAGCTAGCGGGAACACCGGGGAGCTGTTTTTT. It translates to CASSVASGNTGELFF. This sequence joins TRBV9 and TRBJ2-2; 7 nucleotides line up with TRBD2. The CDR3 consists of 15 residues. After removal of 0 bases from V and 1 base from J, the junction contained 0 bases not matched to a gene. Germline CDR1 and CDR2: SGDLS and YYNGEE. The whole variable domain, remainder taken from reference TRBV9 and TRBJ2-2, is DSGVTQTPKHLITATGQRVTLRCSPRSGDLSVYWYQQSLDQGLQFLIQYYNGEERAKGNILERFSAQQFPDLHSELNLSSLELGDSALYFCASSVASGNTGELFFGEGSRLTVL.

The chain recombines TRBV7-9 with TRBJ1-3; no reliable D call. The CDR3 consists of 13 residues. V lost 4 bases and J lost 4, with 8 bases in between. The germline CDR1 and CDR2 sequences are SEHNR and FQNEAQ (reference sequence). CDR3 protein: CASSSHRGNTIYF. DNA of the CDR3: TGTGCCAGCAGCTCCCACAGAGGAAACACCATATATTTT.

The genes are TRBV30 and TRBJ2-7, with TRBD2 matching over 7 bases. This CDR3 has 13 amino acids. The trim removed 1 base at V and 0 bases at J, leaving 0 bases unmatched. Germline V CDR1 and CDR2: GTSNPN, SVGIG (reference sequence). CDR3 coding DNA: TGTGCCTGGAGTGGGACTAGCTCCTACGAGCAGTACTTC. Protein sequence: CAWSGTSSYEQYF. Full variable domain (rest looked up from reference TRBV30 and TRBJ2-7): SQTIHQWPATLVQPVGSPLSLECTVEGTSNPNLYWYRQAAGRGLQLLFYSVGIGQISSEVPQNLSASRPQDRQFILSSKKLLLSDSGFYLCAWSGTSSYEQYFGPGTRLTVT.

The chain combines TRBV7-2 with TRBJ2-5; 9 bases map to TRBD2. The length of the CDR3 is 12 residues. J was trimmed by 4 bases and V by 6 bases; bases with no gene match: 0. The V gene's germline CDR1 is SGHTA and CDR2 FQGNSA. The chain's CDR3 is CASRREGETQYF. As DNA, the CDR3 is TGTGCCAGCAGGCGGGAGGGAGAGACCCAGTACTTC.

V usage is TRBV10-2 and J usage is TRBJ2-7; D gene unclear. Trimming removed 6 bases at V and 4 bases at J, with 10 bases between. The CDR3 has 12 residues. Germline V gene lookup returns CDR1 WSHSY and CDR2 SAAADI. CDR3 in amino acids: CASSGNGYEQYF. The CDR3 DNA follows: TGCGCCAGCAGCGGTAACGGATACGAGCAGTACTTC.

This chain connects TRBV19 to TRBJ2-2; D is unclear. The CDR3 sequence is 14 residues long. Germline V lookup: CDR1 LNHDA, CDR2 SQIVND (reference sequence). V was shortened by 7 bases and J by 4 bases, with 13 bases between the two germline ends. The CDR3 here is CASNIEPLTGELFF. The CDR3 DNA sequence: TGTGCCAGTAACATCGAGCCCCTCACCGGGGAGCTGTTTTTT.

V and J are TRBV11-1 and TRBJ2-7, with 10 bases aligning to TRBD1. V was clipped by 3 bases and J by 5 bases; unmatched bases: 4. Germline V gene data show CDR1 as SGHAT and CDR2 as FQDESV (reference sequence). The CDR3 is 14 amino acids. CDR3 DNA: TGTGCCAGCAGCTTCCGGGACAGGGGCGACGAGCAGTACTTC. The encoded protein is CASSFRDRGDEQYF.

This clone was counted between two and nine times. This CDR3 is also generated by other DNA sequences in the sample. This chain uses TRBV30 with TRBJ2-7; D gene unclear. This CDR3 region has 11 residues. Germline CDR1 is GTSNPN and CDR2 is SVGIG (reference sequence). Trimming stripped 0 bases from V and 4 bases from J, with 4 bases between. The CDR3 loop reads CAWSVGYEQYF. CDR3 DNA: TGTGCCTGGAGTGTAGGGTACGAGCAGTACTTC.